This T cell receptor beta chain derives from a study of immune characterization of retroperitoneal liposarcoma. Each CDR3 protein is one row after TCRdb ran MiXCR on the PCR reads. The table shows 8,500 or so distinct CDR3 sequences, with about 40% occurring only once. Source material: tumor tissue. This sequence was found in a male donor with retroperitoneal liposarcoma.

In nucleotides, the CDR3 is TGTGCCAGCAGTCCCACTCCAGGACAGGGGGAAAAACTGTTTTTT. As protein: CASSPTPGQGEKLFF. V and J are TRBV7-2 and TRBJ1-4, with 9 bases lining up with TRBD1. This CDR3 has 15 residues. V trimming: 6 bases; J trimming: 8 bases; junction bases outside the gene matches: 10. The germline CDR1 and CDR2 sequences are SGHTA and FQGNSA.